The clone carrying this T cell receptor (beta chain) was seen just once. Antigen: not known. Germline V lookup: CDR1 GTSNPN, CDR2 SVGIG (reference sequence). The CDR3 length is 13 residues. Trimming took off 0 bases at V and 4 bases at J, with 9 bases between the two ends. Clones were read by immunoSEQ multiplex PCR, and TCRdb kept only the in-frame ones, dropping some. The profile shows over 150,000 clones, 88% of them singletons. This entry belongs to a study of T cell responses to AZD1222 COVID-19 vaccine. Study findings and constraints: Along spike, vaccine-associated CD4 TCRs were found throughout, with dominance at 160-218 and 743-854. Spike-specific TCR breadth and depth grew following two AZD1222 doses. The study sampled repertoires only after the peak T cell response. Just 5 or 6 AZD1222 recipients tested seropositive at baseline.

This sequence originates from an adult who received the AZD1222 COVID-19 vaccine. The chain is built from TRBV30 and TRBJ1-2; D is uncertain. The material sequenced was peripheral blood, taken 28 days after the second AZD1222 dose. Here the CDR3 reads CAWSVRGVYGYTF. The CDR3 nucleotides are TGTGCCTGGAGTGTAAGAGGAGTCTATGGCTACACCTTC.